This is a list of T cell receptor beta chains from one sample in a study of blood T cell repertoires in COVID-19. Sequencing used immunoSEQ multiplex PCR; TCRdb keeps in-frame clones, though not all of them. The sample has tens of thousands of clones; around 80% are singletons. Sequenced sample: peripheral blood. The source of these receptors is a woman older than 75 with acute or convalescent COVID-19. Each CDR3 is given with its conserved first and last residue.

v_gene	j_gene	CDR3aa
TRBV6-1	TRBJ2-1	CASRGGQTYNEQFF
TRBV19	TRBJ1-5	CASSIREGAQPQHF
TRBV20-1	TRBJ1-1	CSSDRATEAFF
TRBV5-1	TRBJ2-5	CASSSTGQGFRETQYF
TRBV19	TRBJ1-2	CASSAGARGGYTF
TRBV14	TRBJ1-2	CASSQEHGSSYGYTF
TRBV6-6	TRBJ2-2	CASSSSGGASGELFF
TRBV5-4	TRBJ2-4	CASSPGQGASRNIQYF
TRBV2	TRBJ1-6	CASSATDPYNSPLHF
TRBV5-8	TRBJ2-5	CASSLPGGETQYF
TRBV5-1	TRBJ2-5	CASSFGGNQETQYF
TRBV5-8	TRBJ1-1	CASSFRGRGTEAFF
TRBV6-2/TRBV6-3	TRBJ2-5	CASSLPLETQYF
TRBV9	TRBJ2-1	CASSVLSGIYNEQFF
TRBV6-5	TRBJ1-1	CASSRVMNTEAFF
TRBV5-1	TRBJ2-7	CASRSGGLAGGSSYEQYF
TRBV4-1	TRBJ1-4	CASSQGTDRQKLFF
TRBV5-4	TRBJ1-2	CASSSDSYGYTF
TRBV19	TRBJ2-3	CASKDSGTDTQYF
TRBV28	TRBJ2-7	CASSLARTGPNEQYF
TRBV7-9	TRBJ1-1	CASSAGQGLDTEAFF
TRBV28	TRBJ2-7	CASRTGYEQYF
TRBV4-1	TRBJ2-3	CASSQGRASGGTDTQYF
TRBV4-2	TRBJ2-5	CASSQDLSGRTQYF